This T cell receptor beta chain is from a study of blood T cell repertoires in COVID-19. The germline CDR1 and CDR2 sequences are MNHEY and SMNVEV (reference sequence). Losses at the gene ends were 1 base for V and 2 bases for J; bases not matched to a gene: 6. The CDR3 covers 17 residues. TCRdb keeps only in-frame clones here, not all; method: immunoSEQ multiplex PCR. The sample holds some 100,000 clones, over 75% seen once. The chain carries TRBV27 and TRBJ2-3, with 10 bases lining up with TRBD2. The sequenced sample consisted of peripheral blood. The sequence was collected from a man aged 55 to 69 with acute or convalescent COVID-19. The CDR3 region is CASSLLLAGGPTDTQYF. The CDR3 DNA is TGTGCCAGCAGTTTATTGTTAGCGGGAGGACCCACAGATACGCAGTATTTT.